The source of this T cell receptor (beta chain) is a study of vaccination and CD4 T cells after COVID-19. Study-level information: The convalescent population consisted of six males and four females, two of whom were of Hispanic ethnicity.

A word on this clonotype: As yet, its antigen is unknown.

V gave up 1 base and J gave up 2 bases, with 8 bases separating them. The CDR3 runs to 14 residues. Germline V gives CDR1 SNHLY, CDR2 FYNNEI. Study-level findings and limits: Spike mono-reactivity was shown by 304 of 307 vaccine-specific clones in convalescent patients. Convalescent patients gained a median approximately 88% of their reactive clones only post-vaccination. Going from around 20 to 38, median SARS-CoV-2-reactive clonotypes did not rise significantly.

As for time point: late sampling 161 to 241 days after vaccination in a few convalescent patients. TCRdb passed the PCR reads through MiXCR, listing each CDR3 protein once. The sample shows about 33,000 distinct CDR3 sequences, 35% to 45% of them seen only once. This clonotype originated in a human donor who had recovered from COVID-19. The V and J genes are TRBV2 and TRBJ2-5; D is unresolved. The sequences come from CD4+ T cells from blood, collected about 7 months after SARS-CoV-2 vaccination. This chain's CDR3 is CASSEVARQETQYF. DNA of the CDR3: TGTGCCAGCAGTGAAGTGGCCAGGCAAGAGACCCAGTACTTC.